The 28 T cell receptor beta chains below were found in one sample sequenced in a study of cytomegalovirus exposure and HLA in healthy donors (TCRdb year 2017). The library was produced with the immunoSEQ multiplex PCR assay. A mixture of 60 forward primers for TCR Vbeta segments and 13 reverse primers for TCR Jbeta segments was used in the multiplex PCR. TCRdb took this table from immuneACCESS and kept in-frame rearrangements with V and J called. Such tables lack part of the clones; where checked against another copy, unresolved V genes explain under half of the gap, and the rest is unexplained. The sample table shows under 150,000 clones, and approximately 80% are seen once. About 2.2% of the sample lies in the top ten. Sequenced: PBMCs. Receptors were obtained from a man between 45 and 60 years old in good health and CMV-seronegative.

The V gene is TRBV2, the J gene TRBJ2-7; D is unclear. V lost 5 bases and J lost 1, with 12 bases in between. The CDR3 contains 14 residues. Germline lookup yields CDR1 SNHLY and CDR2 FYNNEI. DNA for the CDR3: TGTGCCAGCAGTATCTCGGCCGGGTCCTACGAGCAGTACTTC. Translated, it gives CASSISAGSYEQYF.

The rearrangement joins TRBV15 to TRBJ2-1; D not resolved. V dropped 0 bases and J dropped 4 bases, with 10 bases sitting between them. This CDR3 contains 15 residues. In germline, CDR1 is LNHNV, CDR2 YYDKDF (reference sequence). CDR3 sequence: CATSRDRGVYNEQFF. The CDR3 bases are TGTGCCACCAGCAGAGACCGCGGCGTATACAATGAGCAGTTCTTC. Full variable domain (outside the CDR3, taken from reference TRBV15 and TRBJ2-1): DAMVIQNPRYQVTQFGKPVTLSCSQTLNHNVMYWYQQKSSQAPKLLFHYYDKDFNNEADTPDNFQSRRPNTSFCFLDIRSPGLGDTAMYLCATSRDRGVYNEQFFGPGTRLTVL.

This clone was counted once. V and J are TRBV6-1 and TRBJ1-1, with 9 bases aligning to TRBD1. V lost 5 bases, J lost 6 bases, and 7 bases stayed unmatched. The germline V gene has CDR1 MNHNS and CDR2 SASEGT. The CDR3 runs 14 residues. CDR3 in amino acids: CASSPNRDRAEAFF. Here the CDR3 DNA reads TGTGCCAGCAGTCCAAACCGGGACAGGGCTGAAGCTTTCTTT.

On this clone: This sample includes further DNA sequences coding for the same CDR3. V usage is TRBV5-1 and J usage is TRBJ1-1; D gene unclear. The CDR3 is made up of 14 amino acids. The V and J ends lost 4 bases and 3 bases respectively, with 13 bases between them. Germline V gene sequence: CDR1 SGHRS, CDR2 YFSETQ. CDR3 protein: CASSPPGRYTEAFF. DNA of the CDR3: TGCGCCAGCAGCCCCCCGGGTAGGTACACTGAAGCTTTCTTT.

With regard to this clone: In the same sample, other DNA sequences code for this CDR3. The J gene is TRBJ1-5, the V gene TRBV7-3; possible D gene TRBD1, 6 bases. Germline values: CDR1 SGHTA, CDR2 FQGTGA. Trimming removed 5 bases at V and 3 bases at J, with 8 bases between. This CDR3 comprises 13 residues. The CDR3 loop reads CASSPGVNQPQHF. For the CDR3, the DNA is TGTGCCAGCAGCCCAGGGGTCAATCAGCCCCAGCATTTT.

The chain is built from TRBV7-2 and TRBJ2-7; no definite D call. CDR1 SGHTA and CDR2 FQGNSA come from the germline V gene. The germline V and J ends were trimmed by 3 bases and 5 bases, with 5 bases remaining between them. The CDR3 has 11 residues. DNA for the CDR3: TGTGCCAGCAGCTTTTTCGACGAGCAGTACTTC. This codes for CASSFFDEQYF.

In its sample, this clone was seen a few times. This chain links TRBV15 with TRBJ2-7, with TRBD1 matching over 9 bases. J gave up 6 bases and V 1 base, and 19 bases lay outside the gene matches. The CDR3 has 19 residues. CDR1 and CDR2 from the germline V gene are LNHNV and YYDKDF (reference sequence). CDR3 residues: CATSRVPGQGNSLAGEQYF. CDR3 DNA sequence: TGTGCCACCAGCAGAGTTCCGGGACAGGGTAATTCTCTTGCGGGCGAGCAGTACTTC.

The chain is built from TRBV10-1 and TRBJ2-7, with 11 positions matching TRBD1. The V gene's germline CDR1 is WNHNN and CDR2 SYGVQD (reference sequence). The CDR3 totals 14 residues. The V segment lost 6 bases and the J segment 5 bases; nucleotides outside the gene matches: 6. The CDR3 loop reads CASSGGQGAHEQYF. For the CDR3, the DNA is TGCGCCAGCAGCGGAGGACAGGGGGCCCACGAGCAGTACTTC.

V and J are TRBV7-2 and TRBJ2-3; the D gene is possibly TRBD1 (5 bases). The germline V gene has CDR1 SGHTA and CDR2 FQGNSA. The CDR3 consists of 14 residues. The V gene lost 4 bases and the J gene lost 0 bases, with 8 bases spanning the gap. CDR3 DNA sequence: TGTGCCAGCAGCTGGGGCGGCAGCACAGATACGCAGTATTTT. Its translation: CASSWGGSTDTQYF.

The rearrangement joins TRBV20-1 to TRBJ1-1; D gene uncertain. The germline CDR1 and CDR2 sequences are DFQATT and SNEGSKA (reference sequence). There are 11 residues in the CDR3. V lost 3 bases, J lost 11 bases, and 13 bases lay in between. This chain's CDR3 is CSARDPPGAFF. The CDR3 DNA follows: TGCAGTGCTAGGGATCCCCCGGGGGCTTTCTTT.

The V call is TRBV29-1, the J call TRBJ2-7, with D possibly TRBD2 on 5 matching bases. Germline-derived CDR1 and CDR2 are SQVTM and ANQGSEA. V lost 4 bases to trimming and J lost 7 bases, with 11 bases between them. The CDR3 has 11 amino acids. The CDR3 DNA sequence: TGCAGCGTTGGGACTGCCAGAGAGCAGTACTTC. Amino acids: CSVGTAREQYF.

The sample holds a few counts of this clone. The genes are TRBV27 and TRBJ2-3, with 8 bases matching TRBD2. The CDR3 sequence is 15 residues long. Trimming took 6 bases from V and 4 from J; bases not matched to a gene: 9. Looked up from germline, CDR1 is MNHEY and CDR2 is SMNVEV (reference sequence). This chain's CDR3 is CASRDSGIGADTQYF. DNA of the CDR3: TGTGCCAGCAGAGATAGCGGGATAGGGGCAGATACGCAGTATTTT.

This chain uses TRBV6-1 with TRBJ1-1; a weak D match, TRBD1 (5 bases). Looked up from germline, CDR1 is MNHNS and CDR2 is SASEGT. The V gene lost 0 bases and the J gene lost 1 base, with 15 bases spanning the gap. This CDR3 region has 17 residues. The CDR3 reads CASSEAGWGSKNTEAFF. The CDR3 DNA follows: TGTGCCAGCAGTGAAGCCGGGTGGGGCAGCAAGAACACTGAAGCTTTCTTT.

The CDR3, as DNA: TGTGCCTGGGGACAGGGAAGGGAAGAGACCCAGTACTTC. The encoded protein is CAWGQGREETQYF. The V call is TRBV30, the J call TRBJ2-5; the match to TRBD1 covers 8 bases. Germline assignment: CDR1 GTSNPN and CDR2 SVGIG (reference sequence). The CDR3 has 13 residues. The ends lost 5 bases at V and 3 bases at J; junction bases unmatched: 5.

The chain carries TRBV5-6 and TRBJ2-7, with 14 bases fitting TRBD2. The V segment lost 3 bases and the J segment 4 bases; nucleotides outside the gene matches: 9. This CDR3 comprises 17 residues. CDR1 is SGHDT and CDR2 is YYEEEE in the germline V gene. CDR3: CASSYMTSGGAGYEQYF. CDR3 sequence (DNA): TGTGCCAGCAGCTACATGACTAGCGGGGGGGCCGGTTACGAGCAGTACTTC.

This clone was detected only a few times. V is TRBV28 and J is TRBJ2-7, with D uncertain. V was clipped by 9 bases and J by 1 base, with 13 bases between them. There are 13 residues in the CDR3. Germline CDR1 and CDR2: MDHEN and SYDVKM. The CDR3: CASLKPLSYEQYF. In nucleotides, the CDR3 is TGTGCCAGTTTGAAGCCTTTATCCTACGAGCAGTACTTC.

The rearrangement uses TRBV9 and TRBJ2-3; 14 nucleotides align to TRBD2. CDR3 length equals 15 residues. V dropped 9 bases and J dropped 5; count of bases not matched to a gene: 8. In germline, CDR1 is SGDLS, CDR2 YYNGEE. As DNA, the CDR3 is TGTGCCACTTCGACTAGCGGGAGGGCAGGAGATACGCAGTATTTT. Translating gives CATSTSGRAGDTQYF.

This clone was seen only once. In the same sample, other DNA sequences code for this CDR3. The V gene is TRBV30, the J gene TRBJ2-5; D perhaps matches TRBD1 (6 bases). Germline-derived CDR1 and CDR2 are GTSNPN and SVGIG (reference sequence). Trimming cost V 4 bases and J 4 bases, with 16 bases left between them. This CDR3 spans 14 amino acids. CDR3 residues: CAWTGQTLRETQYF. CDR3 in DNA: TGTGCCTGGACTGGACAGACACTCCGAGAGACCCAGTACTTC.

CDR3 residues: CASSSTGTSYSNQPQHF. CDR3 DNA: TGTGCCAGCAGTTCCACCGGGACATCTTATAGCAATCAGCCCCAGCATTTT. The V call is TRBV28, the J call TRBJ1-5; D possibly corresponds to TRBD1 (6 bases). The CDR3 runs 17 residues. Trimming removed 4 bases from V and 0 bases from J, with 16 bases in between. The germline V gene encodes CDR1 MDHEN and CDR2 SYDVKM. Using reference TRBV28 and TRBJ1-5 for the parts outside the CDR3, the full variable domain is DVKVTQSSRYLVKRTGEKVFLECVQDMDHENMFWYRQDPGLGLRLIYFSYDVKMKEKGDIPEGYSVSREKKERFSLILESASTNQTSMYLCASSSTGTSYSNQPQHFGDGTRLSIL.

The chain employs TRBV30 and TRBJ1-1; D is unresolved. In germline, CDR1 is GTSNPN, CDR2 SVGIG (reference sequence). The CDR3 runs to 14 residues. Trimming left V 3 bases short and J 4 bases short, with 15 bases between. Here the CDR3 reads CAWRESGAFTEAFF. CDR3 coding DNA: TGTGCCTGGAGGGAGTCCGGCGCATTCACTGAAGCTTTCTTT.

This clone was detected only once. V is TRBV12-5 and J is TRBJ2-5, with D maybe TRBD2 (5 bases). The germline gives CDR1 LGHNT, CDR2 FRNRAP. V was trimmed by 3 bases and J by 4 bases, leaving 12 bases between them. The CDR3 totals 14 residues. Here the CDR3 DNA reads TGTGCTAGTGGTTTACCGGGGAGAAGAGAGACCCAGTACTTC. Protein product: CASGLPGRRETQYF.

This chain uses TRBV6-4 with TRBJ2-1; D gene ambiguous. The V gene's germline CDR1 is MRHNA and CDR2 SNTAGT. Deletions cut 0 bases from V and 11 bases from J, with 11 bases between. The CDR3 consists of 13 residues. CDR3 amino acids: CASSDSTVSKQFF. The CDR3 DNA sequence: TGTGCCAGCAGTGACTCCACAGTGTCTAAGCAGTTCTTC.

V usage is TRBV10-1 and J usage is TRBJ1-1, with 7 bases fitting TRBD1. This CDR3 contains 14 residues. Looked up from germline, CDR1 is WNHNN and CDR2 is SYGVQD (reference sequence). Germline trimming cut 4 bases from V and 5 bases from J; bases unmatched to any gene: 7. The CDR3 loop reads CASSANRGGTEAFF. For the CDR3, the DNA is TGCGCCAGCAGTGCAAACAGGGGCGGTACTGAAGCTTTCTTT.

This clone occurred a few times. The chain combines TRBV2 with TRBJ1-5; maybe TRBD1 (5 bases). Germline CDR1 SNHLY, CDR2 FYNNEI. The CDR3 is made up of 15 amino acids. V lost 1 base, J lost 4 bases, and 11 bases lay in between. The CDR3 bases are TGTGCCAGCAGTGAAGTCGGGGGGTTTAATCAGCCCCAGCATTTT. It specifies CASSEVGGFNQPQHF.

The CDR3: CASSESGRAGETQYF. As DNA, the CDR3 is TGCGCCAGCAGTGAGTCGGGGAGGGCTGGGGAGACCCAGTACTTC. The chain links TRBV10-1 to TRBJ2-5; TRBD2 matches at 7 bases. The CDR3 runs to 15 residues. V lost 0 bases to trimming and J lost 5 bases; unmatched junction nucleotides: 6. Germline V lookup: CDR1 WNHNN, CDR2 SYGVQD (reference sequence).

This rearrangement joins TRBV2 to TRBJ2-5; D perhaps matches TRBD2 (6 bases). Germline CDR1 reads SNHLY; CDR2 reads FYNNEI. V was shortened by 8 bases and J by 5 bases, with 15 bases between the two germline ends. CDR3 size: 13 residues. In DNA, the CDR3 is TGTGCCAGCTCTAGGTACAGCGGGGAGACCCAGTACTTC. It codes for CASSRYSGETQYF. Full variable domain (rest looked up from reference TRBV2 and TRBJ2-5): EPEVTQTPSHQVTQMGQEVILRCVPISNHLYFYWYRQILGQKVEFLVSFYNNEISEKSEIFDDQFSVERPDGSNFTLKIRSTKLEDSAMYFCASSRYSGETQYFGPGTRLLVL.

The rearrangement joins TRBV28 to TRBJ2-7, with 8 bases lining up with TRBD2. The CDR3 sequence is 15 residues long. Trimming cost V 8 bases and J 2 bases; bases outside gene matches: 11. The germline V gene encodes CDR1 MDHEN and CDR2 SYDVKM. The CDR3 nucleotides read TGTGCCAGCTATCCGCGCGGCGGGGGGACCTACGAGCAGTACTTC. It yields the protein CASYPRGGGTYEQYF.

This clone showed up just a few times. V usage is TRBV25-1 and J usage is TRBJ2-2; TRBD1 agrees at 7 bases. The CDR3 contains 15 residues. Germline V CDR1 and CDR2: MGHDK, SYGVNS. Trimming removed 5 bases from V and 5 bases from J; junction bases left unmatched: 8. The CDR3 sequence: CASSPPEGATGELFF. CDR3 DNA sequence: TGTGCCAGCAGTCCCCCTGAGGGGGCGACCGGGGAGCTGTTTTTT.